This TCR beta chain was sequenced during a study of T cell repertoires in aging, cancer and after chemotherapy (dated 2019 in TCRdb). Turning to the overall study: Six donor age groups were covered, ranging from 30 or younger up to 70 or older, and each group contained at least three individuals. The cohort comprised 218 cancer patients, 90 to 94 with hematological and some 120 with solid cancers, plus 95 healthy donors as a reference group. Paired pre- and post-chemotherapy samples in the solid tumor group came from brain tumor (glioblastoma) patients receiving temozolomide-based therapy. Peripheral blood TCR beta repertoires from healthy donors and cancer patients were profiled to examine immunoaging and T cell reconstitution after chemotherapy. In total, the full dataset held 8.9 million or so TCR reads.

TCR beta rearrangements were amplified from genomic DNA extracted from peripheral blood rather than from sorted cells or RNA. The investigation overall reported the following: According to the authors, the repertoire data do not allow conclusions to be drawn about immunological memory after chemotherapy. Compared with age-matched healthy donors, untreated patients with either hematological or solid cancers had significantly lower TCR diversity in the blood along with higher clonality. In both cancer cohorts, median generation probability rose over the chemotherapy interval, which suggests that the repertoire was reconstituted through rebound thymic output. In healthy donors, the decline in TCR diversity with age was mainly due to loss of richness, whereas in cancer patients loss of evenness also played a role.

This clonotype was seen once. Its specific antigen is unknown. No qualities accompany the bases; no much larger clone lies one base away. A lone read gives weak evidence. Multiplex touch-down PCR with a mixed TRB-A/B primer pool was used to amplify rearranged TRB sequences covering the V, D and J segments. Illumina adapters and sample indices were attached to the amplicons in two consecutive PCR reactions using Phusion HS II polymerase. The amplicons were purified from gel with the NucleoSpin Gel and PCR Clean-up kit and then assessed with Qubit and an Agilent 2100 Bioanalyzer. The libraries were sequenced on an Illumina MiSeq with 600-cycle, single-indexed, paired-end runs. The source study handled its data this way. MiXCR versions 2.12 and 3.0.5 were used to process TRB sequences. Each unique CDR3 nucleotide sequence was treated as one clone, and only productive sequences with two or more reads were kept. Shannon diversity, evenness, clonality (one minus evenness), and alpha-parameterized diversity profiles from alpha 0 to 5 were included as repertoire metrics. The IGoR algorithm was used to compute generation probabilities of clones in paired pre- and post-chemotherapy samples. TCRdb trimmed the raw reads at Q25, called clones with MiXCR and kept productive beta chains. Each entry is one CDR3 protein sequence, shown with its most common DNA and genes. TCRdb assigned the V and J calls; the authors' analysis was not used. This sample is represented by around 20,000 distinct CDR3 sequences; 37% of them were singletons. The ten largest account for roughly 17% of the sample.

CDR1 and CDR2, looked up from the germline V gene, are SGHTA and FQGNSA. V is reduced by 8 bases and J by 5 bases, leaving a spacing of 13 bases between them. Spanning cysteine to phenylalanine, the CDR3 consists of 12 amino acids. Of all the DNA, just the CDR3 is kept, 36 bases in frame from base 1. The chain couples TRBV7-2 to TRBJ2-7; the D segment might be TRBD1 or TRBD2, since each matches 5 bases. This sequence was found in a human donor with a solid tumor. The source material was blood. The CDR3 amino acid sequence is: CASGGSSHEQYF. The DNA reads TGTGCCAGCGGGGGTAGCAGCCACGAGCAGTACTTC.